These 5 T cell receptor beta chains were all obtained from the same sample, sequenced in a study of blood T cells in healthy people across ages (dated by TCRdb to the mid-2010s). To prepare the library, 5' RACE was applied. TCRdb records Illumina HiSeq 2500 as the sequencer. A second PCR of about 7 to 12 cycles was run with a J-beta primer mix and a sample-barcoded 5' primer. Clones were called with MiXCR by TCRdb after fastp trimmed the public reads at Q25, and only in-frame beta chains were retained. Identical CDR3 protein sequences are pooled into one entry, listed with their most common genes and DNA. The sample has approximately 1.5 million distinct CDR3 sequences on record, 34% of them singletons. About 10% of the sample belongs to the ten largest clones. The sequencing sample was made of blood. The source of these receptors is a woman in her 30s in good health.

The CDR3 DNA reads TGTGCCAGCAGCACCAGGGGGGACACTGAAGCTTTCTTT. Protein sequence: CASSTRGDTEAFF. This chain links TRBV7-9 with TRBJ1-1, with 7 bases lining up with TRBD1. CDR3 length equals 13 residues. J gave up 3 bases and V 5 bases, and 3 bases lay outside the gene matches. Germline lookup yields CDR1 SEHNR and CDR2 FQNEAQ (reference sequence).

This rearrangement joins TRBV15 to TRBJ2-5, with D perhaps assigned TRBD1 or TRBD2 (5 bases each). TRBJ2-7 matches the DNA end more closely, so the J call is doubtful. The CDR3 totals 13 residues. The germline CDR1 and CDR2 sequences are LNHNV and YYDKDF (reference sequence). The CDR3 sequence is CATSSQGAYEQYF. In DNA, the CDR3 is TGTGCCACCAGCAGCCAGGGAGCCTACGAGCAGTACTTC.

This clonotype was detected a few times. This chain joins TRBV28 and TRBJ2-4, with 8 bases that match TRBD1. Germline values: CDR1 MDHEN, CDR2 SYDVKM. The CDR3 has 17 residues. V lost 6 bases, J lost 1 base, and 11 bases stayed unmatched. CDR3 region: CASSRPTQGGAKNIQYF. The CDR3 bases are TGTGCCAGCAGCCGCCCTACACAGGGGGGCGCCAAAAACATTCAGTACTTC.

This chain's CDR3 is CASSPIDEVGGTEAFF. DNA for the CDR3: TGTGCCAGCAGCCCCATTGACGAGGTAGGGGGAACTGAAGCTTTCTTT. The chain couples TRBV9 to TRBJ1-1; D perhaps matches TRBD1 (6 bases). V shed 4 bases and J shed 5 bases, with 21 bases lying between them. Per germline, CDR1 SGDLS and CDR2 YYNGEE. This CDR3 has 16 amino acids. Together with reference TRBV9 and TRBJ1-1, the CDR3 gives the full variable domain: DSGVTQTPKHLITATGQRVTLRCSPRSGDLSVYWYQQSLDQGLQFLIQYYNGEERAKGNILERFSAQQFPDLHSELNLSSLELGDSALYFCASSPIDEVGGTEAFFGQGTRLTVV.

A few counts support this clonotype. The chain combines TRBV7-3 with TRBJ2-1, with 10 bases that match TRBD1. The CDR3 is 16 residues long. The junction had 9 bases not matched to a gene; V was cut back by 2 bases and J by 8 bases. CDR1 is SGHTA, CDR2 FQGTGA, per germline. The CDR3 nucleotides read TGTGCCAGCAGCTTAGGAACCGGGACAGGGGTGGATGAGCAGTTCTTC. It translates to CASSLGTGTGVDEQFF.